The text below deals with one T cell receptor (beta chain). This specimen belongs to a study of T cell responses to AZD1222 COVID-19 vaccine. The junction had 9 bases not matched to a gene; V was cut back by 2 bases and J by 1 base. The CDR3 is made up of 19 amino acids. Germline lookup yields CDR1 SGHRS and CDR2 YFSETQ. Sequencing used immunoSEQ multiplex PCR; TCRdb keeps in-frame clones, though not all of them. The sample contains around 120,000 clones, 75% to 95% of which appear only once. Sequencing used peripheral blood, obtained on day 0 of AZD1222 vaccination. V and J are TRBV5-1 and TRBJ2-2; TRBD1 agrees at 12 bases. This clonotype was sampled from an adult in good health. CDR3 sequence (DNA): TGCGCCAGCAGCTTTGTGGGGACAGGGGGCATTTTGAACACCGGGGAGCTGTTTTTT. This codes for CASSFVGTGGILNTGELFF.